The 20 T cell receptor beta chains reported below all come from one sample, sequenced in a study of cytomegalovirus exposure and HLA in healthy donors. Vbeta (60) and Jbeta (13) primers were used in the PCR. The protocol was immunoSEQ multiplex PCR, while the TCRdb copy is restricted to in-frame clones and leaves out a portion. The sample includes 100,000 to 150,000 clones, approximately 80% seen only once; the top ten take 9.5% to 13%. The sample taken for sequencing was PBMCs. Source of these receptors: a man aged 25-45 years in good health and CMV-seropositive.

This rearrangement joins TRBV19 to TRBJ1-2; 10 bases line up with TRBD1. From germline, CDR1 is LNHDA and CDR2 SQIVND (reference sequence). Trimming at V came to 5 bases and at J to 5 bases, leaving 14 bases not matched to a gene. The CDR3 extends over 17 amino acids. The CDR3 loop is CASSPGTGARGRYGYTF. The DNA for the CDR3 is TGTGCCAGTAGTCCCGGGACAGGGGCCCGCGGCCGATATGGCTACACCTTC.

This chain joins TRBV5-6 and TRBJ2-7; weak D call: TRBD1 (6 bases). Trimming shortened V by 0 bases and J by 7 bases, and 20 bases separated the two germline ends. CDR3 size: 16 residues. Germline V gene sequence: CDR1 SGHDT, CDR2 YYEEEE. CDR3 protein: CASSLVGQGWEGEQYF. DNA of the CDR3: TGTGCCAGCAGCTTGGTTGGGCAGGGGTGGGAAGGAGAGCAGTACTTC.

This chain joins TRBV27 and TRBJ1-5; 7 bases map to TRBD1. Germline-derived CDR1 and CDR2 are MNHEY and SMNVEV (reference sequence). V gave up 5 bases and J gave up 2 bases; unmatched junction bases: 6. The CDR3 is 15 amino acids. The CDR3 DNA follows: TGTGCCAGCAGTCCGGACAGGCGAGGCAATCAGCCCCAGCATTTT. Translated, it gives CASSPDRRGNQPQHF.

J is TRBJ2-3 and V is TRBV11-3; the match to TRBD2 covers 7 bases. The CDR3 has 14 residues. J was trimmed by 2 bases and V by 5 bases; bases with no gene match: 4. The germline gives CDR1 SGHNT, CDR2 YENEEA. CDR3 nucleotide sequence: TGTGCCAGCAGCCCCGGACTAGTCACAGATACGCAGTATTTT. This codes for CASSPGLVTDTQYF.

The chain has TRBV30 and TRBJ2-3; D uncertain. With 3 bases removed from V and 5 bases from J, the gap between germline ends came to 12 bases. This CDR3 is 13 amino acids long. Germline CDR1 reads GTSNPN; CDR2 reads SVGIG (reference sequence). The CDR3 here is CAWRAFGVDTQYF. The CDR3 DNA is TGTGCCTGGAGGGCGTTCGGAGTAGATACGCAGTATTTT.

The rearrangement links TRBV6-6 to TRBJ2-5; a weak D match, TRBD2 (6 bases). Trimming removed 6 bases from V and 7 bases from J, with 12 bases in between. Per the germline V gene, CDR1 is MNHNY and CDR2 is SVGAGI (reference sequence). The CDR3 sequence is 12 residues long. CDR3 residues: CASRSGSGTQYF. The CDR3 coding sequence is TGTGCCAGCAGATCCGGGAGCGGGACCCAGTACTTC.

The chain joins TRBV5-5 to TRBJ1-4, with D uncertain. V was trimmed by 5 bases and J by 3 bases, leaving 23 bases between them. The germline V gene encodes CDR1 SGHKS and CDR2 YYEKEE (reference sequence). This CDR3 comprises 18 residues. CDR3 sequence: CASSFELVREASNEKLFF. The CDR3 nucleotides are TGTGCCAGCAGTTTCGAGTTGGTGAGGGAGGCGTCTAATGAAAAACTGTTTTTT.

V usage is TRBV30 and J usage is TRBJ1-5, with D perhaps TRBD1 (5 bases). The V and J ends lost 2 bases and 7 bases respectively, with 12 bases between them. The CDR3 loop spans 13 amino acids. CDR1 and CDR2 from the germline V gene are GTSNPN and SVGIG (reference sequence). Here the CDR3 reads CAWSLGGLQPQHF. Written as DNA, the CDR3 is TGTGCCTGGAGTCTCGGGGGACTGCAGCCCCAGCATTTT.

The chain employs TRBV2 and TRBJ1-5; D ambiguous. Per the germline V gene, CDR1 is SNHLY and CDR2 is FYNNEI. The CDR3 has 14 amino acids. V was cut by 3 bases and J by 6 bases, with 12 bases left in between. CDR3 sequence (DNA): TGTGCCAGCAGTGAGTTGAGGGCTGCTCAGCCCCAGCATTTT. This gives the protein CASSELRAAQPQHF. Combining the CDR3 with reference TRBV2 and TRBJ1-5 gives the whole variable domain EPEVTQTPSHQVTQMGQEVILRCVPISNHLYFYWYRQILGQKVEFLVSFYNNEISEKSEIFDDQFSVERPDGSNFTLKIRSTKLEDSAMYFCASSELRAAQPQHFGDGTRLSIL.

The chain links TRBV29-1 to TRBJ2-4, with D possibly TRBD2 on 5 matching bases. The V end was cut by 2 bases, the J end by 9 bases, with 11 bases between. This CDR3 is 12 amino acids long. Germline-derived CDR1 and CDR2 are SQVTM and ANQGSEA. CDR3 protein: CSVEQAGGIQYF. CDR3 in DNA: TGCAGCGTTGAACAGGCAGGAGGCATTCAGTACTTC.

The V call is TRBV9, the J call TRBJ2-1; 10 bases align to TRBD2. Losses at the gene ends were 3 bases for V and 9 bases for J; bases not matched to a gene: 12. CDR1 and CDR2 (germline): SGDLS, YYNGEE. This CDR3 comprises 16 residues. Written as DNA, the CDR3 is TGTGCCAGCAGCGGCGGAGCGGGAGGGCCAACGACTGAGCAGTTCTTC. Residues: CASSGGAGGPTTEQFF.

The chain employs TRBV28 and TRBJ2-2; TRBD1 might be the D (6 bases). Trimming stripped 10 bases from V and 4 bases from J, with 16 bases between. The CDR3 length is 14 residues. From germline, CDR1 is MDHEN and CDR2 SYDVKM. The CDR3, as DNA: TGTGCCACCTCTGGGCAGGGGACCACCGGGGAGCTGTTTTTT. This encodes CATSGQGTTGELFF.

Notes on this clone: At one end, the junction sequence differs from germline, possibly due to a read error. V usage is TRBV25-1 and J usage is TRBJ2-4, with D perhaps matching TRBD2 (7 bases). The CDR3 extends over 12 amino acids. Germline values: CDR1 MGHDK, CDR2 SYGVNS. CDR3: CASSEPGGPQGF. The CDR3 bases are TGTGCCAGCAGTGAACCGGGGGGCCCTCAGGGCTTC.

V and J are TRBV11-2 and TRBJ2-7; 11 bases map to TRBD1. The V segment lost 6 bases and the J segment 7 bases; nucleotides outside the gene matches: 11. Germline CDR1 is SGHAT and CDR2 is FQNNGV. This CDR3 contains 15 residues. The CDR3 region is CASRGWGQGGWEQYF. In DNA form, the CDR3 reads TGTGCCAGCAGGGGTTGGGGACAGGGGGGTTGGGAGCAGTACTTC.

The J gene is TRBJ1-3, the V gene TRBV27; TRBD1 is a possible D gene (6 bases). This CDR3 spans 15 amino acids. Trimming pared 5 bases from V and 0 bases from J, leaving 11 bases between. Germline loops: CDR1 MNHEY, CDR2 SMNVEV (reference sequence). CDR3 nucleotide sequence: TGTGCCAGCAGTATCAGGGGCTCCTCTGGAAACACCATATATTTT. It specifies CASSIRGSSGNTIYF.

CDR3: CSGCNEQYF. CDR3 coding DNA: TGCAGCGGGTGTAACGAGCAGTACTTC. The genes are TRBV29-1 and TRBJ2-5; D uncertain. TRBJ2-7 explains the end of the DNA better; the J call may be wrong. Germline CDR1 SQVTM, CDR2 ANQGSEA. The CDR3 covers 9 residues.

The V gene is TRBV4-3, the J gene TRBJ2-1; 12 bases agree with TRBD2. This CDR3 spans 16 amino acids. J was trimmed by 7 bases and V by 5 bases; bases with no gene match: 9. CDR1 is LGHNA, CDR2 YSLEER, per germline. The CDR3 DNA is TGCGCCAGCAGCGCAGGGTTACTAGCGGGAGGTAATGAGCAGTTCTTC. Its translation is CASSAGLLAGGNEQFF.

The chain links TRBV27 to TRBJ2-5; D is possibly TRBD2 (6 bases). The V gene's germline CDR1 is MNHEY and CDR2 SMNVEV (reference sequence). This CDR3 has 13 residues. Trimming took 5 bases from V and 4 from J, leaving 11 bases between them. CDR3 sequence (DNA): TGTGCCAGCAGTCCCAGACTAGGAGAGACCCAGTACTTC. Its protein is CASSPRLGETQYF.

This CDR3 is CASSPGQGASYEQYF. The CDR3 coding sequence is TGTGCCAGCTCACCAGGACAGGGGGCTTCCTACGAGCAGTACTTC. The gene calls are TRBV18 and TRBJ2-7; 11 positions agree with TRBD1. CDR3 size: 15 residues. Looked up from germline, CDR1 is KGHSH and CDR2 is LQKENI. The J segment lost 1 base and the V segment lost 2 bases, leaving 1 base of the junction unmatched.

The CDR3 loop reads CASSQSRAGRVEETQYF. Here the CDR3 DNA reads TGCGCCAGCAGTCAAAGCCGGGCAGGCAGGGTGGAAGAGACCCAGTACTTC. The chain combines TRBV23-1 with TRBJ2-5, with D possibly being TRBD1 (5 bases). TRBV23-1 is assigned to the ORF class and has an uncertain function. Trimming pared 2 bases from V and 3 bases from J, leaving 19 bases between. This CDR3 contains 17 residues.